The T cell receptor (beta chain) under discussion was sequenced for a study of blood T cells in healthy people across ages. Study findings and constraints: Both higher diversity and more naive CD4+ cells marked long-lived donors when set against aged donors. Diversity was estimated from one million T cells, and these estimates were considered underestimates. PBMCs that were unsorted prevented a conclusive naive versus antigen-experienced comparison.

Primed by a sample-barcoded 5' primer and a J-beta primer mix, a second PCR proceeded for 7 to 11 cycles. MiXCR, run by TCRdb on the 5' RACE reads, gives a single entry per CDR3 protein. The sample carries approximately 1,100,000 distinct CDR3 sequences, 40% to 45% recorded once. The CDR3 covers 14 residues. V lost 4 bases and J 4 bases, leaving 12 bases between the germline ends. Germline-derived CDR1 and CDR2 are SGHKS and YYEKEE (reference sequence). This clonotype was recorded a few times. Its antigen is still unknown. Material for sequencing was blood. The sequence was collected from a woman aged 55-69 years in good health. V gene TRBV5-5 combines with J gene TRBJ1-5; no clear D. CDR3 nucleotide sequence: TGTGCCAGCAGCCACGAGTGGGAGAATCAGCCCCAGCATTTT. Translating gives CASSHEWENQPQHF.